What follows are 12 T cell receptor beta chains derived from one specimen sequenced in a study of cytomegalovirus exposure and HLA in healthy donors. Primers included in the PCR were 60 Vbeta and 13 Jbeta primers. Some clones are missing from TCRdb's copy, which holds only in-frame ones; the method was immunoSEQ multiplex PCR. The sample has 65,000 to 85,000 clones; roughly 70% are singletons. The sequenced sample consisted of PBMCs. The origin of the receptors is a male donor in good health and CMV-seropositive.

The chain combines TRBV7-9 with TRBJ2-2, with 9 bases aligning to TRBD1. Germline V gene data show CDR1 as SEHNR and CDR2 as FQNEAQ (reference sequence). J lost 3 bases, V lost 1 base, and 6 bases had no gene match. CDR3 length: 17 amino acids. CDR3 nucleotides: TGTGCCAGCAGCTTAGGTGCGACAGGGGGATACACCGGGGAGCTGTTTTTT. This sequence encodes CASSLGATGGYTGELFF.

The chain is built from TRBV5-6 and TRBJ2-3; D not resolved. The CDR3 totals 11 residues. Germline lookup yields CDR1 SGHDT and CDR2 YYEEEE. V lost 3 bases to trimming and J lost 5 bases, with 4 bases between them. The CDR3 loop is CASSYGDTQYF. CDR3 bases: TGTGCCAGCAGCTACGGAGATACGCAGTATTTT.

CDR3: CASSLAAGELFF. As DNA, the CDR3 is TGTGCCAGCAGCTTAGCTGCCGGGGAGCTGTTTTTT. This chain links TRBV11-2 with TRBJ2-2; D not resolved. Between the trimmed V and J ends, which lost 1 base and 6 bases, there was a span of 3 bases. This CDR3 has 12 amino acids. Germline V lookup: CDR1 SGHAT, CDR2 FQNNGV.

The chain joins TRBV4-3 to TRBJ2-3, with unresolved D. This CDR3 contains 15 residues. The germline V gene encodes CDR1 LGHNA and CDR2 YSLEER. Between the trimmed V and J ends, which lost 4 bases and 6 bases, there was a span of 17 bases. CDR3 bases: TGCGCCAGCAGCCCGCAGGCGATAGATAAGGATACGCAGTATTTT. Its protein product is CASSPQAIDKDTQYF.

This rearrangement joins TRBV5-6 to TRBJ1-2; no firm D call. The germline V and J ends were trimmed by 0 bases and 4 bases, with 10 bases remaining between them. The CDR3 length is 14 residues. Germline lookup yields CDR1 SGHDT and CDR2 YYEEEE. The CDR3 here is CASSLAGDGYGYTF. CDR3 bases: TGTGCCAGCAGCTTGGCGGGTGATGGCTATGGCTACACCTTC.

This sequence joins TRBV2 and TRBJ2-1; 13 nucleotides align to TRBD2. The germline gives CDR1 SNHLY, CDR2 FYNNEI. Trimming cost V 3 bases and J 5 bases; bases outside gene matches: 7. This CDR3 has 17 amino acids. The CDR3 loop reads CASSDPAGTSGNNEQFF. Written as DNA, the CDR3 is TGTGCCAGCAGTGACCCTGCCGGGACTAGCGGGAACAATGAGCAGTTCTTC.

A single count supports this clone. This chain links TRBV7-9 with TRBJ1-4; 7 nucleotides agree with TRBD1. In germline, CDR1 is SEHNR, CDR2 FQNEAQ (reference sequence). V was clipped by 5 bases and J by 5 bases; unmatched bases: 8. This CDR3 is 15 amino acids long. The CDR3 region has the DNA TGTGCCAGCAGCCCCCAGGGGGGCTTAAATGAAAAACTGTTTTTT. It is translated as CASSPQGGLNEKLFF.

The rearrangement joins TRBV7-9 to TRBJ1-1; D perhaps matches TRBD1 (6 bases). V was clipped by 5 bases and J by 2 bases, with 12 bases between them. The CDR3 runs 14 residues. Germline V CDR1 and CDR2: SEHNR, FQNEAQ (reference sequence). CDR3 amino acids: CASSTGTLNTEAFF. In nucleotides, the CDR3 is TGTGCCAGCAGCACCGGGACACTTAACACTGAAGCTTTCTTT.

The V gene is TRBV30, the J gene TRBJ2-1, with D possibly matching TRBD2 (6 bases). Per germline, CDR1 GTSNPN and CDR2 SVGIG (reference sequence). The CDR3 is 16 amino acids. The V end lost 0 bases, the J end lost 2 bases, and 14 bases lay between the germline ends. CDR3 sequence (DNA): TGTGCCTGGAGTGTGCCCGGGGGATTCACCTACAATGAGCAGTTCTTC. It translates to CAWSVPGGFTYNEQFF. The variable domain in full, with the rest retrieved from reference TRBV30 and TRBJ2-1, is SQTIHQWPATLVQPVGSPLSLECTVEGTSNPNLYWYRQAAGRGLQLLFYSVGIGQISSEVPQNLSASRPQDRQFILSSKKLLLSDSGFYLCAWSVPGGFTYNEQFFGPGTRLTVL.

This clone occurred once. CDR3 amino acids: CASSTAGTGMNTEAFF. The CDR3 DNA sequence: TGTGCCAGCAGTACCGCCGGGACAGGGATGAACACTGAAGCTTTCTTT. The chain links TRBV28 to TRBJ1-1; 9 nucleotides line up with TRBD1. The junction had 7 bases not matched to a gene; V was cut back by 5 bases and J by 0 bases. The V gene's germline CDR1 is MDHEN and CDR2 SYDVKM. The CDR3 is 16 amino acids.

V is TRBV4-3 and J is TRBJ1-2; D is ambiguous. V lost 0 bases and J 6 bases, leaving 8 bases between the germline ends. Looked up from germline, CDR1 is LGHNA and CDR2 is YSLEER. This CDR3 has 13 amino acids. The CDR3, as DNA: TGCGCCAGCAGCCAAGACACGGGAGATGGCTACACCTTC. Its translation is CASSQDTGDGYTF.

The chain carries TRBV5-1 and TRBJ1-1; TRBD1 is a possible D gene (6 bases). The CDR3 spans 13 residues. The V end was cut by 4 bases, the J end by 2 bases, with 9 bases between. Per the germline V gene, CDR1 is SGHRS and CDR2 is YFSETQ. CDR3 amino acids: CASSPDSNTEAFF. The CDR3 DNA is TGCGCCAGCAGCCCGGACAGTAACACTGAAGCTTTCTTT.